Shown below are 18 T cell receptor beta chains from a single sample sequenced in a study of identical twins. TCRdb called the 5' RACE reads again in MiXCR, with one record for every CDR3 protein. The sample has fewer than 250,000 distinct CDR3 sequences, approximately 6.8% seen once. The sample was also linked to a second study, of yellow fever vaccine responses in identical twins.

The sample taken for sequencing was CD8+ T cells sorted from blood. These TCRs come from a woman aged 18-29 years in good health.

The sample holds a few counts of this clonotype. The genes are TRBV3-1 and TRBJ2-5, with 9 bases fitting TRBD1. This CDR3 comprises 18 residues. Looked up from germline, CDR1 is LGHDT and CDR2 is YNNKEL (reference sequence). V lost 4 bases and J lost 5; bases outside the gene matches: 17. Here the CDR3 DNA reads TGTGCCAGCAGCCCTCAACATCCCGGGACAGGGATGGGGGAGACCCAGTACTTC. Translated: CASSPQHPGTGMGETQYF.

With respect to this clonotype: The junction and the germline gene differ at one end; a read error may be behind it. The rearrangement joins TRBV6-5 to TRBJ2-3; 9 bases are shared with TRBD2. The CDR3 is 15 amino acids. Per germline, CDR1 MNHEY and CDR2 SVGAGI. The CDR3 DNA reads TGTGCCAGCAGCTACTCTAGCGGGGGCACAGATACGCAGTATTTT. Amino acids: CASSYSSGGTDTQYF.

This chain connects TRBV6-2 or TRBV6-3 to TRBJ2-7; no reliable D call. This CDR3 spans 12 amino acids. Germline values: CDR1 MNHEY, CDR2 SVGEGT. V gave up 6 bases and J gave up 4 bases, with 10 bases separating them. In nucleotides, the CDR3 is TGTGCCAGCAGCCGACCGGCATACGAGCAGTACGTC. The encoded protein is CASSRPAYEQYV.

This clonotype was seen only a few times. The chain uses TRBV6-5 and TRBJ2-5; 7 nucleotides line up with TRBD2. V lost 1 base, J lost 0 bases, and 5 bases stayed unmatched. The CDR3 totals 16 residues. Germline V CDR1 and CDR2: MNHEY, SVGAGI. The CDR3 loop reads CASSYWLADHQETQYF. The CDR3 DNA sequence: TGTGCCAGCAGTTACTGGCTAGCGGACCACCAAGAGACCCAGTACTTC.

At least ten counts were recorded for this clonotype. CDR3 sequence (DNA): TGTGCCAGCAGCTCGGGGCGGGGCGGCTACACCTTC. Residues: CASSSGRGGYTF. The rearrangement links TRBV13 to TRBJ1-2; weak D call: TRBD1 (5 bases). V was pared by 4 bases and J by 8 bases, with 11 bases between. The V gene's germline CDR1 is PRHDT and CDR2 FYEKMQ (reference sequence). CDR3 length: 12 amino acids.

This clonotype was seen only a few times. CDR3 in DNA: TGTGCCAGCAGCTCGATTACCGGGACACCTAACACCGGGGAGCTGTTTTTT. Translating gives CASSSITGTPNTGELFF. This chain joins TRBV7-3 and TRBJ2-2; tentative D call: TRBD1 (6 bases). CDR3 length: 17 residues. V was shortened by 4 bases and J by 2 bases, with 17 bases between the two germline ends. Germline V lookup: CDR1 SGHTA, CDR2 FQGTGA. Filled out from reference TRBV7-3 and TRBJ2-2, the complete variable domain reads GAGVSQTPSNKVTEKGKYVELRCDPISGHTALYWYRQSLGQGPEFLIYFQGTGAADDSGLPNDRFFAVRPEGSVSTLKIQRTERGDSAVYLCASSSITGTPNTGELFFGEGSRLTVL.

The V gene is TRBV15, the J gene TRBJ1-1, with D possibly TRBD1 on 5 matching bases. Germline V lookup: CDR1 LNHNV, CDR2 YYDKDF (reference sequence). V was shortened by 5 bases and J by 4 bases, with 17 bases between the two germline ends. The CDR3 is 15 residues long. The chain's CDR3 is CATSSAGLLFTEAFF. CDR3 bases: TGTGCCACCAGCTCAGCAGGGCTTCTCTTCACTGAAGCTTTCTTT.

This clonotype was recorded at least ten times. V is TRBV12-5 and J is TRBJ1-2; D is unclear. Between the trimmed V and J ends, which lost 1 base and 6 bases, there was a span of 6 bases. The CDR3 extends over 12 amino acids. Per germline, CDR1 LGHNT and CDR2 FRNRAP. The CDR3 is CASGLGPDGYTF. The CDR3 DNA sequence: TGTGCTAGTGGTTTGGGTCCGGATGGCTACACCTTC.

This clonotype was observed at least ten times. The V and J genes are TRBV20-1 and TRBJ2-1, with TRBD2 identical over 9 bases. V shed 2 bases and J 3 bases; nucleotides not matched to a gene: 8. This CDR3 region has 16 residues. Germline V gives CDR1 DFQATT, CDR2 SNEGSKA (reference sequence). The CDR3 DNA reads TGCAGTGCTAGATCCCTCGCTAGCGGGGACTACAATGAGCAGTTCTTC. It codes for CSARSLASGDYNEQFF.

This clonotype appeared a few times. The chain links TRBV28 to TRBJ2-7, with D maybe TRBD2 (5 bases). Deletions cut 3 bases from V and 9 bases from J, with 15 bases between. CDR1 and CDR2 from the germline V gene are MDHEN and SYDVKM. This CDR3 spans 13 amino acids. This CDR3 is CASSLGQRSGQYF. The CDR3 region has the DNA TGTGCCAGCAGTTTGGGTCAAAGGAGCGGGCAGTACTTC.

The sample holds a few counts of this clonotype. The chain employs TRBV5-4 and TRBJ2-1; 7 nucleotides align to TRBD2. V was clipped by 6 bases and J by 1 base; unmatched bases: 7. The germline V gene has CDR1 SGHNT and CDR2 YYREEE (reference sequence). This CDR3 spans 15 amino acids. The CDR3 DNA sequence: TGTGCCAGCACCCTCCCCGGGAGGTCCTACAATGAGCAGTTCTTC. This gives the protein CASTLPGRSYNEQFF.

This clonotype came up a few times. V is TRBV10-2 and J is TRBJ1-2, with D perhaps TRBD1 (6 bases). Between the trimmed V and J ends, which lost 7 bases and 3 bases, there was a span of 15 bases. CDR3 length: 14 amino acids. The germline V gene encodes CDR1 WSHSY and CDR2 SAAADI. For the CDR3, the DNA is TGCGCCAGCACCCCCGACAGGAGCTACTATGGCTACACCTTC. As protein: CASTPDRSYYGYTF.

The gene calls are TRBV2 and TRBJ2-1; 13 bases align to TRBD2. The CDR3 covers 16 residues. Looked up from germline, CDR1 is SNHLY and CDR2 is FYNNEI. Trimming took 6 bases from V and 8 from J; bases not matched to a gene: 10. This chain's CDR3 is CASRGELAGGPHEQFF. Here the CDR3 DNA reads TGTGCCAGCAGGGGGGAACTAGCGGGAGGGCCGCATGAGCAGTTCTTC.

The sample holds a few counts of this clonotype. This chain joins TRBV5-5 and TRBJ2-5; 15 bases are a match to TRBD2. Per the germline V gene, CDR1 is SGHKS and CDR2 is YYEKEE (reference sequence). After removal of 4 bases from V and 11 bases from J, the junction contained 3 bases not matched to a gene. The CDR3 is made up of 13 amino acids. The CDR3 is CASSPGLAGGQYF. The CDR3 coding sequence is TGTGCCAGCAGCCCGGGACTAGCGGGAGGACAGTACTTC. The variable domain in full, with the rest retrieved from reference TRBV5-5 and TRBJ2-5, is DAGVTQSPTHLIKTRGQQVTLRCSPISGHKSVSWYQQVLGQGPQFIFQYYEKEERGRGNFPDRFSARQFPNYSSELNVNALLLGDSALYLCASSPGLAGGQYFGPGTRLLVL.

This clonotype was recorded a few times. CDR3 sequence: CATGRGSYEQYF. In DNA, the CDR3 is TGTGCCACCGGTCGGGGCTCCTACGAGCAGTACTTC. The genes are TRBV7-9 and TRBJ2-7, with D tentatively TRBD2 (5 bases). The CDR3 has 12 amino acids. Trimming shortened V by 10 bases and J by 0 bases, and 10 bases separated the two germline ends. Germline V gives CDR1 SEHNR, CDR2 FQNEAQ (reference sequence).

The sample holds a few counts of this clonotype. The V call is TRBV7-3, the J call TRBJ2-1; tentatively, D is TRBD2 (6 bases). The V end lost 6 bases, the J end lost 0 bases, and 12 bases lay between the germline ends. Germline V CDR1 and CDR2: SGHTA, FQGTGA. CDR3 length: 15 residues. CDR3 DNA: TGTGCCAGCAGATCTGAGGACTACTCCTACAATGAGCAGTTCTTC. Protein: CASRSEDYSYNEQFF.

CDR3 bases: TGTGCCAGCAGTTCTACGGGACAAACCTACGAGCAGTACGTC. Its translation: CASSSTGQTYEQYV. The chain employs TRBV28 and TRBJ2-7; tentatively, D is TRBD1 (6 bases). V was shortened by 4 bases and J by 2 bases, with 12 bases between the two germline ends. Germline CDR1 is MDHEN and CDR2 is SYDVKM. The CDR3 totals 14 residues.

In its sample, this clonotype was seen many times. The gene calls are TRBV27 and TRBJ2-1; D gene uncertain. V was shortened by 3 bases and J by 5 bases, with 5 bases between the two germline ends. CDR3 length: 12 amino acids. Germline V gene sequence: CDR1 MNHEY, CDR2 SMNVEV (reference sequence). CDR3 in DNA: TGTGCCAGCAGTTTCTATGACAATGAGCAGTTCTTC. It encodes CASSFYDNEQFF.